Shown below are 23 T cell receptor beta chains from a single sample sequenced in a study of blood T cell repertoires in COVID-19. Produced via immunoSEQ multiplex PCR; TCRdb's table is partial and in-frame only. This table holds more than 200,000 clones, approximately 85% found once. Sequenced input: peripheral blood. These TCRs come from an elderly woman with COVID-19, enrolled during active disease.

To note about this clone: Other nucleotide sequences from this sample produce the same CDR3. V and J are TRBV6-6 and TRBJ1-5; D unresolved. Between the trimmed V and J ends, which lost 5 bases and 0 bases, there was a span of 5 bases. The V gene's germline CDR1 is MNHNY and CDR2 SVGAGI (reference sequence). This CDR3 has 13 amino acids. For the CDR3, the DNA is TGTGCCAGCAGTCCCGGTAGCAATCAGCCCCAGCATTTT. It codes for CASSPGSNQPQHF.

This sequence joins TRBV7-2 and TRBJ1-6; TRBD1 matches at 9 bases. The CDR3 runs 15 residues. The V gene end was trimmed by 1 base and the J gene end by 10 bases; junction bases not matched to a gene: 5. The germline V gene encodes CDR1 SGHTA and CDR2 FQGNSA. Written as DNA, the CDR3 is TGTGCCAGCAGCTTAGTGGGACAGGGTGGCTCACCCCTCCACTTT. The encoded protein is CASSLVGQGGSPLHF.

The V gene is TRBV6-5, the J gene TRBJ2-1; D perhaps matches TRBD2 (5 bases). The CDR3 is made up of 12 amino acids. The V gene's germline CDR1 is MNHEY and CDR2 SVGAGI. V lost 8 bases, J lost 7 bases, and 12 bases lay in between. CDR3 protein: CASLNRGNEQFF. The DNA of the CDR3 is TGTGCCAGCCTTAATCGGGGAAATGAGCAGTTCTTC.

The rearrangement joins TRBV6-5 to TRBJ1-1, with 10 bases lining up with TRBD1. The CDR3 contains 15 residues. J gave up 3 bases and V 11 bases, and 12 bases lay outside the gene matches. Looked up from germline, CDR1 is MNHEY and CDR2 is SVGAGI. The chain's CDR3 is CAGAPDRGRDTEAFF. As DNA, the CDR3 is TGTGCCGGGGCTCCGGACAGGGGGAGAGACACTGAAGCTTTCTTT.

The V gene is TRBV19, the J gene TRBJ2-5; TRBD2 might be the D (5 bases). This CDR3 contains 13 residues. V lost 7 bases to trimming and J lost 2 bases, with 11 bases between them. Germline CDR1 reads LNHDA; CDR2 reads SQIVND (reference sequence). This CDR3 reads CASKAGLQETQYF. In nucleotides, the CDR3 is TGTGCCAGTAAGGCGGGTTTGCAAGAGACCCAGTACTTC.

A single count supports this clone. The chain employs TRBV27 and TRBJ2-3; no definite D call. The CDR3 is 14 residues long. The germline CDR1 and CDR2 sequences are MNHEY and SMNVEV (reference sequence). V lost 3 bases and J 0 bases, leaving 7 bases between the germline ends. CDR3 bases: TGTGCCAGCAGTTTCGAGACTAGCACAGATACGCAGTATTTT. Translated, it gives CASSFETSTDTQYF.

CDR3 bases: TGTGCCAGCAGCTTCACGCAGGGGATGAACACTGAAGCTTTCTTT. This encodes CASSFTQGMNTEAFF. This sequence joins TRBV5-5 and TRBJ1-1, with D tentatively TRBD1 (6 bases). CDR1 and CDR2 from the germline V gene are SGHKS and YYEKEE (reference sequence). CDR3 length equals 15 residues. The V gene lost 2 bases and the J gene lost 0 bases, with 11 bases spanning the gap.

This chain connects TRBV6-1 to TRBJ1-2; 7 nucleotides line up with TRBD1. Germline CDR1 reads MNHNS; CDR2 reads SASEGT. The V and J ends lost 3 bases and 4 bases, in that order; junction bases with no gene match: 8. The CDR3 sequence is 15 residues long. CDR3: CASSDKGADIYGYTF. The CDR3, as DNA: TGTGCCAGCAGTGACAAGGGGGCGGATATCTATGGCTACACCTTC.

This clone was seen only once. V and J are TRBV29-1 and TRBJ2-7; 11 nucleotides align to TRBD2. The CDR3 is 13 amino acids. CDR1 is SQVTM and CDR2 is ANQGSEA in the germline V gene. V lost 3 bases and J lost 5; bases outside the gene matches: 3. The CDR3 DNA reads TGCAGCGTTGACCTAGCGGGAGGTGACGAGCAGTACTTC. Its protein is CSVDLAGGDEQYF.

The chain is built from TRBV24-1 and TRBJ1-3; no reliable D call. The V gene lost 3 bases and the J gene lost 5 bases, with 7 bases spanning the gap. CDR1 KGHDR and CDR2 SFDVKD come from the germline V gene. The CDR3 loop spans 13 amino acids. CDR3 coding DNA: TGTGCCACCAGTGATCCCCAGAGAAACACCATATATTTT. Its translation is CATSDPQRNTIYF.

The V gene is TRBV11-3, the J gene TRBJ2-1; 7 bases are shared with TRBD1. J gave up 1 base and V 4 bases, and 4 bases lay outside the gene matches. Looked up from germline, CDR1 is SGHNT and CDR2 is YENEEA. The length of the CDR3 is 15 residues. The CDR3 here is CASSSGGSSYNEQFF. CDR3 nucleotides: TGTGCCAGCAGCTCAGGGGGTTCTTCCTACAATGAGCAGTTCTTC.

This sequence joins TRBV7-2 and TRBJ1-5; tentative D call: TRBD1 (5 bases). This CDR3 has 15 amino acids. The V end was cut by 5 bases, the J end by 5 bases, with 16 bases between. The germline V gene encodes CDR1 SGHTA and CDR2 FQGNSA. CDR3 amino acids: CASSPAGLGDQPQHF. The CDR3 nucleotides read TGTGCCAGCAGCCCCGCAGGTTTAGGGGATCAGCCCCAGCATTTT.

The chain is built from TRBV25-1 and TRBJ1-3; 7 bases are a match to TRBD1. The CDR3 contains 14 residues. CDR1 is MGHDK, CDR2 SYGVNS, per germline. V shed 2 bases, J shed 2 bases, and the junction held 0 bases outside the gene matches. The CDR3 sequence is CASSETGAGNTIYF. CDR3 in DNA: TGTGCCAGCAGTGAAACAGGGGCTGGAAACACCATATATTTT.

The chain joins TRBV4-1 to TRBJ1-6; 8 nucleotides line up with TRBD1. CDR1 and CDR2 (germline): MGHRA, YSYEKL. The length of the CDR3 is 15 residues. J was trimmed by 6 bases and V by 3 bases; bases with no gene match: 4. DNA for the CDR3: TGCGCCAGCAGCCAGGGGACAGGTCGTAATTCACCCCTCCACTTT. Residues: CASSQGTGRNSPLHF.

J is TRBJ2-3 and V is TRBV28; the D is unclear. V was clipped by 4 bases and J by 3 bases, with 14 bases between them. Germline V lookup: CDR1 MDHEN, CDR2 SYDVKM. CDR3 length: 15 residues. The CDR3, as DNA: TGTGCCAGCAGTTCTTTAGGAGTGGAAACAGATACGCAGTATTTT. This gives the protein CASSSLGVETDTQYF. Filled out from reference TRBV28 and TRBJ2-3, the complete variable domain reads DVKVTQSSRYLVKRTGEKVFLECVQDMDHENMFWYRQDPGLGLRLIYFSYDVKMKEKGDIPEGYSVSREKKERFSLILESASTNQTSMYLCASSSLGVETDTQYFGPGTRLTVL.

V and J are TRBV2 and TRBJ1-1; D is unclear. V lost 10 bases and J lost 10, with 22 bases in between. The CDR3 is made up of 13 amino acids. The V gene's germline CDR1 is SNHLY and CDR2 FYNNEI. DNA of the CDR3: TGTGCCACCTTACCTACGGGATTCGGTGCAGCTTTCTTT. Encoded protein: CATLPTGFGAAFF.

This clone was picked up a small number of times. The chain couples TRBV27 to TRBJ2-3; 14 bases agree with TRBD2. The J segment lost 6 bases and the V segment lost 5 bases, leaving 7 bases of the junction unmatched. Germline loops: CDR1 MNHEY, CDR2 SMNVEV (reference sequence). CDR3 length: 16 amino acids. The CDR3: CASSTRTSGGKDTQYF. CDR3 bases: TGTGCCAGCAGTACCCGGACTAGCGGGGGGAAGGATACGCAGTATTTT.

CDR3 nucleotides: TGTGCCTGGAGCGTAGGGGGGGGCCTAAATACGCAGTATTTT. The encoded protein is CAWSVGGGLNTQYF. The V gene is TRBV30, the J gene TRBJ2-3; D might be TRBD2 (7 bases). V was shortened by 3 bases and J by 7 bases, with 17 bases between the two germline ends. Germline-derived CDR1 and CDR2 are GTSNPN and SVGIG (reference sequence). This CDR3 has 14 residues.

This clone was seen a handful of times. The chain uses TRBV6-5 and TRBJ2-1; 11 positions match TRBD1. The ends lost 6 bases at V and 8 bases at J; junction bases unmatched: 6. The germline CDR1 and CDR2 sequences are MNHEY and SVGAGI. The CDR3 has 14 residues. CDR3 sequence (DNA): TGTGCCAGCAGAGGGACAGGGGGGAGGTATGAGCAGTTCTTC. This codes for CASRGTGGRYEQFF.

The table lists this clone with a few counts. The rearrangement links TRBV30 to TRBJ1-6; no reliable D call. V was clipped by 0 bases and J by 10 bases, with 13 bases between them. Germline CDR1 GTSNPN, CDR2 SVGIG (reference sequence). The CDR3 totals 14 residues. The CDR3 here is CAWSVSGIRSPLHF. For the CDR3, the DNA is TGTGCCTGGAGTGTATCGGGGATCCGGTCACCCCTCCACTTT.

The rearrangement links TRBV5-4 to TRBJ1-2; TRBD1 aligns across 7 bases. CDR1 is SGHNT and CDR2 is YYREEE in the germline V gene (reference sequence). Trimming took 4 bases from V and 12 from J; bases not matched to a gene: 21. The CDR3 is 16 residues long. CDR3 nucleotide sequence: TGTGCCAGCAGCCCAAGACAGGGCCTCGGGCAACTGAAAGACACCTTC. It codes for CASSPRQGLGQLKDTF.

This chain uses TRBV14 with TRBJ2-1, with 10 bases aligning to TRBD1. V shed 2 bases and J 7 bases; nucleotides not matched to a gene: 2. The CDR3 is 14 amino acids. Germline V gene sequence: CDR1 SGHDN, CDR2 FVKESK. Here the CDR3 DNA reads TGTGCCAGCAGCCAATGGACAGGGGGGAATGAGCAGTTCTTC. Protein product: CASSQWTGGNEQFF.

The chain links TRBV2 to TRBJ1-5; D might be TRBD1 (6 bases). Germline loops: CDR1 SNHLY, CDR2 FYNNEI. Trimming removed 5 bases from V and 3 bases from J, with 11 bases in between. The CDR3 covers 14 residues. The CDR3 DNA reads TGTGCCAGCAGTCTGGACAGTTACAATCAGCCCCAGCATTTT. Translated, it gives CASSLDSYNQPQHF.